This TCR beta chain was profiled in a study of beta chain features in type 1 diabetes. It was one heparinised blood draw, averaging about 110 mL, that each donor gave. General study findings and limits: A greater similarity of naive, central memory and Treg TCRB repertoires was seen among patients than among healthy donors. For Type 1 diabetes patients, all four CD4+ subsets carried TCRB CDR3s that were moderately but significantly shorter.

Trimming left V 5 bases short and J 9 bases short, with 19 bases between. Germline-derived CDR1 and CDR2 are GTSNPN and SVGIG (reference sequence). This CDR3 comprises 13 residues. Turning to this clone: Its specificity is unknown.

Expressed TCRB transcripts were sequenced because the entire RNA isolate underwent reverse transcription. Here immunoSEQ multiplex PCR was the method, and the copy in TCRdb shows in-frame clones only, minus some. The data hold about 340,000 clones, with roughly 14% observed a single time. This chain connects TRBV30 to TRBJ1-1; tentative D call: TRBD1 (5 bases). This receptor was taken from a woman aged 18-30 years with type 1 diabetes. Sequencing was performed on naive CD4+ T cells from blood. CDR3: CAWGGELTGQAFF. The CDR3 DNA is TGTGCCTGGGGAGGGGAATTAACTGGGCAAGCTTTCTTT. Using reference TRBV30 and TRBJ1-1 for the parts outside the CDR3, the full variable domain is SQTIHQWPATLVQPVGSPLSLECTVEGTSNPNLYWYRQAAGRGLQLLFYSVGIGQISSEVPQNLSASRPQDRQFILSSKKLLLSDSGFYLCAWGGELTGQAFFGQGTRLTVV.